The 20 T cell receptor beta chains reported below all come from one sample, sequenced in a study of CD8 T cells in ankylosing spondylitis. Study-level points and caveats: The study identified a TCR beta motif of seven or eight highly homologous variants that appeared characteristic of ankylosing spondylitis blood.

These TCRs' antigens remain unknown. In TCRdb, the 5' RACE reads were re-called with MiXCR into one record per CDR3 protein. The sample carries a few hundred thousand distinct CDR3 sequences, 20% to 25% recorded once. Sequencing input: blood, either unsorted or a sorted T cell fraction (not recorded which). The source is a male donor with ankylosing spondylitis.

V is TRBV12-3 or TRBV12-4 and J is TRBJ2-7; 8 nucleotides agree with TRBD2. CDR3 size: 14 residues. The V gene end was trimmed by 6 bases and the J gene end by 0 bases; junction bases not matched to a gene: 4. The CDR3 nucleotides are TGTGCCAGCAGGCCAGCGGGGGACTCCTACGAGCAGTACTTC. It codes for CASRPAGDSYEQYF.

The rearrangement joins TRBV28 to TRBJ2-5; the D gene could be TRBD1 or TRBD2 (5 bases each). The CDR3 contains 16 residues. V dropped 7 bases and J dropped 0 bases, with 18 bases sitting between them. Per the germline V gene, CDR1 is MDHEN and CDR2 is SYDVKM. CDR3 coding DNA: TGTGCCAGCATTAGACCGGGACCAGCGTACCAAGAGACCCAGTACTTC. This gives the protein CASIRPGPAYQETQYF.

There are many counts of this clonotype. The rearrangement uses TRBV11-2 and TRBJ2-1, with 11 nucleotides matching TRBD2. Germline V lookup: CDR1 SGHAT, CDR2 FQNNGV. J lost 3 bases, V lost 5 bases, and 6 bases had no gene match. The CDR3 loop spans 16 amino acids. The CDR3 spells CASSNPGLAVYNEQFF. The CDR3 region has the DNA TGTGCCAGCAGCAATCCGGGACTAGCGGTCTACAATGAGCAGTTCTTC.

This clonotype was seen more than once but under ten times. The chain has TRBV15 and TRBJ2-4, with TRBD2 matching 10 bases. This CDR3 is built from 14 residues. The germline CDR1 and CDR2 sequences are LNHNV and YYDKDF (reference sequence). V was clipped by 7 bases and J by 9 bases; unmatched bases: 9. CDR3 in amino acids: CATTQGLANTIQYF. Here the CDR3 DNA reads TGTGCCACCACCCAGGGACTAGCGAATACCATTCAGTACTTC.

This chain uses TRBV9 with TRBJ1-2; TRBD1 might be the D (5 bases). The germline V and J ends were trimmed by 4 bases and 4 bases, with 14 bases remaining between them. The CDR3 spans 14 residues. Germline CDR1 reads SGDLS; CDR2 reads YYNGEE. CDR3 protein: CASSPRVGGYGYTF. The CDR3 DNA sequence: TGTGCCAGCAGCCCCCGTGTGGGGGGCTATGGCTACACCTTC.

The V and J genes are TRBV9 and TRBJ1-6, with no clear D. The CDR3 has 12 residues. The V gene lost 6 bases and the J gene lost 9 bases, with 10 bases spanning the gap. Germline CDR1 reads SGDLS; CDR2 reads YYNGEE. This CDR3 reads CASNGEGSPLHF. The CDR3 DNA sequence: TGTGCCAGCAATGGCGAGGGTTCACCCCTCCACTTT.

This clonotype came up many times. J is TRBJ2-7 and V is TRBV3-1, with a tentative D call TRBD2 (5 bases). Germline V gene lookup returns CDR1 LGHDT and CDR2 YNNKEL (reference sequence). This CDR3 has 15 amino acids. Deletions cut 5 bases from V and 2 bases from J, with 16 bases between. The CDR3 nucleotides are TGTGCCAGCAGCTCTACTAGAAGCGGCCCCTACGAGCAGTACTTC. Translation gives CASSSTRSGPYEQYF.

This clonotype was picked up a small number of times. V and J are TRBV15 and TRBJ2-5, with D possibly TRBD2 on 6 matching bases. CDR1 is LNHNV and CDR2 is YYDKDF in the germline V gene (reference sequence). V lost 7 bases and J lost 3, with 12 bases in between. The CDR3 sequence is 13 residues long. As DNA, the CDR3 is TGTGCCACCACGAGTGCTAGCGAAGAGACCCAGTACTTC. Amino acids: CATTSASEETQYF.

The chain couples TRBV7-2 to TRBJ2-7; 7 nucleotides match TRBD2. There are 16 residues in the CDR3. Trimming removed 5 bases from V and 1 base from J; junction bases left unmatched: 11. Germline loops: CDR1 SGHTA, CDR2 FQGNSA. CDR3 nucleotide sequence: TGTGCCAGCAGCGGAGTGAGGGCTAGCGGTTCCTACGAGCAGTACTTC. Amino acids: CASSGVRASGSYEQYF.

This clonotype was found a few times. The chain employs TRBV11-3 and TRBJ2-3; 14 bases align to TRBD2. The V gene's germline CDR1 is SGHNT and CDR2 YENEEA. The CDR3 is 16 residues long. With 2 bases clipped from V and 5 bases from J, the junction kept 3 bases outside the gene matches. CDR3 bases: TGTGCCAGCAGCTTACTGGGGACTAGCGGGAGAGATACGCAGTATTTT. Encoded protein: CASSLLGTSGRDTQYF.

This clonotype has a handful of counts. This chain links TRBV29-1 with TRBJ1-2, with D uncertain. The V gene lost 6 bases and the J gene lost 8 bases, with 10 bases spanning the gap. In germline, CDR1 is SQVTM, CDR2 ANQGSEA. This CDR3 contains 10 residues. CDR3 amino acids: CSVEHGGYTF. CDR3 in DNA: TGCAGCGTCGAACATGGAGGCTACACCTTC.

This clonotype was seen only a few times. V and J are TRBV5-4 and TRBJ2-1; the D is unclear. The CDR3 has 15 amino acids. CDR1 and CDR2 (germline): SGHNT, YYREEE (reference sequence). V shed 1 base and J shed 5 bases, with 13 bases lying between them. The CDR3 DNA is TGTGCCAGCAGCTTGTCCCTAGTTGGAGACAATGAGCAGTTCTTC. Encoded protein: CASSLSLVGDNEQFF. The full variable domain, with the rest looked up from reference TRBV5-4 and TRBJ2-1, is ETGVTQSPTHLIKTRGQQVTLRCSSQSGHNTVSWYQQALGQGPQFIFQYYREEENGRGNFPPRFSGLQFPNYSSELNVNALELDDSALYLCASSLSLVGDNEQFFGPGTRLTVL.

This clonotype was detected only a few times. V gene TRBV11-2 combines with J gene TRBJ2-7; D is perhaps TRBD1 (6 bases). This CDR3 has 15 amino acids. Germline assignment: CDR1 SGHAT and CDR2 FQNNGV. V was trimmed by 5 bases and J by 0 bases, leaving 14 bases between them. For the CDR3, the DNA is TGTGCCAGCAGCCTGGGGGCAGCAAACTCCTACGAGCAGTACTTC. Translated, it gives CASSLGAANSYEQYF.

This clonotype was found a few times. This chain uses TRBV29-1 with TRBJ2-3, with D possibly being TRBD1 or TRBD2 (7 bases each). Germline-derived CDR1 and CDR2 are SQVTM and ANQGSEA. Trimming pared 0 bases from V and 6 bases from J, leaving 13 bases between. CDR3 size: 14 residues. The chain's CDR3 is CSVEDARGGDTQYF. In DNA form, the CDR3 reads TGCAGCGTTGAAGATGCCAGGGGGGGCGATACGCAGTATTTT.

V and J are TRBV4-2 and TRBJ2-3, with D perhaps matching TRBD2 (7 bases). V shed 1 base and J shed 2 bases, with 16 bases lying between them. Looked up from germline, CDR1 is LGHNA and CDR2 is YNFKEQ. CDR3 length equals 17 residues. In nucleotides, the CDR3 is TGTGCCAGCAGCCAAGTCTTGCAGCGGGACATCACAGATACGCAGTATTTT. The encoded protein is CASSQVLQRDITDTQYF.

This clonotype was found many times. The rearrangement uses TRBV6-1 and TRBJ2-5, with D maybe TRBD2 (5 bases). The CDR3 is 14 residues long. In germline, CDR1 is MNHNS, CDR2 SASEGT. V dropped 6 bases and J dropped 5 bases, with 16 bases sitting between them. CDR3 loop: CASSPMGSVETQYF. The CDR3 DNA follows: TGTGCCAGCAGCCCCATGGGGAGCGTCGAGACCCAGTACTTC.

This clonotype turned up a few times. The V call is TRBV5-1, the J call TRBJ1-2; possible D gene TRBD1, 6 bases. V lost 0 bases and J lost 6, with 9 bases in between. This CDR3 comprises 13 residues. CDR1 and CDR2 from the germline V gene are SGHRS and YFSETQ. The chain's CDR3 is CASSLVGGNGYTF. As DNA, the CDR3 is TGCGCCAGCAGCTTGGTAGGGGGAAATGGCTACACCTTC.

This chain joins TRBV12-3 or TRBV12-4 and TRBJ1-5; D might be TRBD1 (5 bases). Between the trimmed V and J ends, which lost 6 bases and 3 bases, there was a span of 12 bases. The CDR3 length is 14 residues. CDR3 region: CASSQGRNNQPQHF. The CDR3 DNA reads TGTGCCAGCAGCCAGGGACGGAACAATCAGCCCCAGCATTTT.

The genes are TRBV20-1 and TRBJ1-5; 11 nucleotides match TRBD1. V lost 4 bases to trimming and J lost 9 bases; unmatched junction nucleotides: 14. The CDR3 totals 16 residues. The germline CDR1 and CDR2 sequences are DFQATT and SNEGSKA (reference sequence). The CDR3 nucleotides read TGCAGTGCTAATCGGGGACAGGGGGGGTGGAATGGGCCCCAGCATTTT. It codes for CSANRGQGGWNGPQHF.

This clonotype was detected a few times. The V call is TRBV4-3, the J call TRBJ2-7; D is uncertain. CDR3 length equals 14 residues. V was trimmed by 0 bases and J by 5 bases, leaving 11 bases between them. Looked up from germline, CDR1 is LGHNA and CDR2 is YSLEER. CDR3 coding DNA: TGCGCCAGCAGCCAAGATCGGCCAGCAAACGAGCAGTACTTC. This sequence encodes CASSQDRPANEQYF.